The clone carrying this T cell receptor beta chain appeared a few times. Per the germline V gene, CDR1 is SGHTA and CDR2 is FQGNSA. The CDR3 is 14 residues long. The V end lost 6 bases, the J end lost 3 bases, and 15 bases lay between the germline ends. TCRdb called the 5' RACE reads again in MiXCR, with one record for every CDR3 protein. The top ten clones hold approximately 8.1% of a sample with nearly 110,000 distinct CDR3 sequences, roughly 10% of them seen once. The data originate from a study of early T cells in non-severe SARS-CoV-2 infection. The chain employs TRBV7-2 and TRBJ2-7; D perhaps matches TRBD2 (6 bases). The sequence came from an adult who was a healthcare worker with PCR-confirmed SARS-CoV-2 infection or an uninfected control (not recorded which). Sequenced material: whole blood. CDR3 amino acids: CASSFGPGVYEQYF. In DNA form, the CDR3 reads TGTGCCAGCAGTTTCGGCCCGGGAGTCTACGAGCAGTACTTC.